A single sample is the source of the 18 T cell receptor beta chains below, sequenced in a study of low-dose radiotherapy and immunotherapy resistance in tumors. TRAV- and TRBV-specific primers primed first-strand cDNA, covering alpha and beta chains. TCRs were amplified for around 20 PCR cycles with a constant-region primer and V-primer adapter. TCRdb reanalysed the reads using MiXCR and keeps one entry per CDR3 protein. The repertoire holds about 84,000 distinct CDR3 sequences, with around 17% as singletons. Time point in this sample: after trial treatment. Sample treatment: LDRT plus nivolumab, ipilimumab, low-dose cyclophosphamide and aspirin (RACIN trial). The sequencing here drew on PBMCs, taken after low-dose radiotherapy plus immunotherapy. The source of these receptors is a male donor with prostate cancer.

The V call is TRBV28, the J call TRBJ2-1, with D possibly matching TRBD2 (5 bases). CDR1 is MDHEN, CDR2 SYDVKM, per germline. CDR3 length: 13 amino acids. V gave up 2 bases and J gave up 6 bases, with 8 bases separating them. Here the CDR3 DNA reads TGTGCCAGCAGTTTAAGCGGTTTCAATGAGCAGTTCTTC. This gives the protein CASSLSGFNEQFF.

This clonotype showed up many times. This chain uses TRBV7-9 with TRBJ2-3, with 7 bases identical to TRBD1. CDR3 size: 15 residues. Germline V gene lookup returns CDR1 SEHNR and CDR2 FQNEAQ (reference sequence). V dropped 5 bases and J dropped 0; count of bases not matched to a gene: 5. The CDR3: CASSRGTVSTDTQYF. CDR3 nucleotides: TGTGCCAGCAGCCGTGGGACAGTTAGCACAGATACGCAGTATTTT.

This clonotype was found many times. This rearrangement joins TRBV20-1 to TRBJ2-5; D gene uncertain. Germline V gene sequence: CDR1 DFQATT, CDR2 SNEGSKA (reference sequence). The CDR3 has 12 amino acids. The V and J ends lost 1 base and 5 bases respectively, with 8 bases between them. CDR3 sequence: CSARALYETQYF. CDR3 DNA: TGCAGTGCTAGAGCTCTCTATGAGACCCAGTACTTC.

This clonotype was seen repeatedly, ten times or more. This chain connects TRBV12-3 or TRBV12-4 to TRBJ2-2; perhaps TRBD1 as D (6 bases). Trimming took 10 bases from V and 2 from J, leaving 11 bases between them. CDR3 length: 13 amino acids. CDR3 sequence reads: CANLQGNTGELFF. CDR3 DNA sequence: TGTGCCAACCTACAGGGAAACACCGGGGAGCTGTTTTTT.

This clonotype was detected many times. The chain couples TRBV10-3 to TRBJ2-6; no clear D gene. The germline CDR1 and CDR2 sequences are ENHRY and SYGVKD. Trimming took 10 bases from V and 0 from J, leaving 13 bases between them. The CDR3 runs 15 residues. The CDR3 loop reads CATTEGASGANVLTF. DNA for the CDR3: TGTGCCACCACCGAAGGTGCCTCTGGGGCCAACGTCCTGACTTTC.

A word on this clonotype: This may be a read error, as it is one base from a much larger clone. J is TRBJ2-3 and V is TRBV13; 10 bases are a match to TRBD2. This CDR3 comprises 14 residues. Germline CDR1 reads PRHDT; CDR2 reads FYEKMQ (reference sequence). J gave up 6 bases and V 5 bases, and 5 bases lay outside the gene matches. CDR3 DNA sequence: TGTGCCAGCAGCAAACGAGCGGGGGGGGATACGCAGTATTTT. As protein: CASSKRAGGDTQYF.

This clonotype occurred many times. The chain links TRBV12-3 or TRBV12-4 to TRBJ2-5; 7 nucleotides line up with TRBD1. This CDR3 is 14 amino acids long. V dropped 8 bases and J dropped 3; count of bases not matched to a gene: 9. Here the CDR3 reads CASGNRDRKETQYF. CDR3 sequence (DNA): TGTGCCAGCGGGAACCGGGACAGAAAAGAGACCCAGTACTTC.

This clonotype came up a few times. The chain joins TRBV5-6 to TRBJ2-2; no reliable D call. Germline CDR1 and CDR2: SGHDT and YYEEEE. This CDR3 is built from 15 residues. Trimming took off 1 base at V and 1 base at J, with 8 bases between the two ends. The CDR3 DNA reads TGTGCCAGCAGCTTGTTGCGAGGGAACACCGGGGAGCTGTTTTTT. Translating it yields CASSLLRGNTGELFF.

This clonotype was observed a handful of times. This rearrangement joins TRBV5-1 to TRBJ1-3, with a weak D call TRBD1 (5 bases). This CDR3 has 15 amino acids. The V gene's germline CDR1 is SGHRS and CDR2 YFSETQ. Trimming removed 4 bases at V and 2 bases at J, with 13 bases between. CDR3: CASSPIPGTGNTIYF. The CDR3 DNA reads as TGCGCCAGCAGCCCAATCCCAGGGACTGGAAACACCATATATTTT.

This clonotype was detected only a few times. The V gene is TRBV20-1, the J gene TRBJ2-2; D unclear. With 0 bases removed from V and 1 base from J, the gap between germline ends came to 9 bases. The CDR3 is 15 residues long. Germline lookup yields CDR1 DFQATT and CDR2 SNEGSKA (reference sequence). The CDR3 region is CSAREGSMNTGELFF. CDR3 DNA: TGCAGTGCTAGAGAGGGTTCGATGAACACCGGGGAGCTGTTTTTT.

This clonotype was seen many times. This chain's CDR3 is CASSFGTPNYEQYF. The CDR3 region has the DNA TGTGCCAGCAGCTTTGGGACACCGAACTACGAGCAGTACTTC. This chain links TRBV5-6 with TRBJ2-7, with D perhaps TRBD1 (6 bases). Per germline, CDR1 SGHDT and CDR2 YYEEEE. This CDR3 is 14 amino acids long. V lost 2 bases and J lost 3, with 12 bases in between.

V usage is TRBV7-2 and J usage is TRBJ2-5; D tentatively reads TRBD1 or TRBD2 (6 bases each). CDR1 is SGHTA and CDR2 is FQGNSA in the germline V gene. The CDR3 has 14 residues. The V and J ends lost 3 bases and 1 base respectively, with 9 bases between them. The CDR3 protein is CASSFGGTQETQYF. The CDR3 DNA is TGTGCCAGCAGCTTCGGGGGCACCCAAGAGACCCAGTACTTC. Filled out from reference TRBV7-2 and TRBJ2-5, the complete variable domain reads GAGVSQSPSNKVTEKGKDVELRCDPISGHTALYWYRQSLGQGLEFLIYFQGNSAPDKSGLPSDRFSAERTGGSVSTLTIQRTQQEDSAVYLCASSFGGTQETQYFGPGTRLLVL.

The table lists this clonotype with many counts. The rearrangement uses TRBV20-1 and TRBJ1-1; 10 bases match TRBD1. The junction had 6 bases not matched to a gene; V was cut back by 3 bases and J by 5 bases. CDR3 length equals 14 residues. Looked up from germline, CDR1 is DFQATT and CDR2 is SNEGSKA (reference sequence). CDR3 bases: TGCAGTGCTAGCCCCGGGACAGGGGAGACTGAAGCTTTCTTT. Protein: CSASPGTGETEAFF.

There are many counts of this clonotype. CDR3 sequence reads: CASRRTGGDEQFF. CDR3 in DNA: TGTGCCAGCAGGCGGACAGGCGGGGATGAGCAGTTCTTC. The chain recombines TRBV6-5 with TRBJ2-1, with D possibly being TRBD1 (7 bases). Trimming took off 6 bases at V and 8 bases at J, with 14 bases between the two ends. The CDR3 has 13 residues. Germline V lookup: CDR1 MNHEY, CDR2 SVGAGI.

This clonotype was observed at least ten times. J is TRBJ1-3 and V is TRBV7-2; perhaps TRBD1 as D (5 bases). Trimming stripped 0 bases from V and 8 bases from J, with 14 bases between. The germline gives CDR1 SGHTA, CDR2 FQGNSA. The CDR3 consists of 15 residues. The CDR3: CASSLASGVGDTIYF. The DNA for the CDR3 is TGTGCCAGCAGCTTAGCGTCGGGGGTGGGGGACACCATATATTTT.

This clonotype has a count of ten or more. The V and J genes are TRBV11-1 and TRBJ1-1; possible D gene TRBD1, 5 bases. The CDR3 has 15 residues. V lost 2 bases, J lost 2 bases, and 12 bases lay in between. The V gene's germline CDR1 is SGHAT and CDR2 FQDESV (reference sequence). The CDR3 sequence: CASSLTRDGNTEAFF. The CDR3 coding sequence is TGTGCCAGCAGCTTAACCAGGGACGGTAACACTGAAGCTTTCTTT.

This clonotype was seen ten or more times. The chain has TRBV20-1 and TRBJ2-7; TRBD2 aligns across 7 bases. The germline CDR1 and CDR2 sequences are DFQATT and SNEGSKA (reference sequence). The CDR3 runs 13 residues. This CDR3 is CSHSGGRAYEQYF. In DNA, the CDR3 is TGCAGCCACTCTGGGGGGAGGGCCTACGAGCAGTACTTC.

This clonotype showed up many times. The rearrangement uses TRBV7-2 and TRBJ1-1, with TRBD1 identical over 11 bases. The CDR3 consists of 17 residues. Per germline, CDR1 SGHTA and CDR2 FQGNSA. The V segment lost 5 bases and the J segment 7 bases; nucleotides outside the gene matches: 15. This chain's CDR3 is CASSPPGQGARTFEAFF. CDR3 in DNA: TGTGCCAGCAGCCCTCCTGGACAGGGGGCTAGGACTTTTGAAGCTTTCTTT.